These T cell receptor beta chains were read from a single sample in a study of neurological immune-mediated disorders. TCRdb reprocessed the 5' RACE reads via MiXCR and lists one record per CDR3 protein. The sample includes fewer than 45,000 distinct CDR3 sequences, 11% of them seen just once. Sequencing was carried out using PBMCs. The receptors come from a man aged 60 to 75 with HTLV-1-associated myelopathy (HAM/TSP). CDR3s include the opening cysteine and the closing phenylalanine or tryptophan.

j_call v_call cdr3_aa
TRBJ2-5 TRBV5-1 CASSFRDREVETQYF
TRBJ2-7 TRBV10-2 CASSESGLSSYEQYF
TRBJ2-7 TRBV15 CATSKSKTGGSYEQYF
TRBJ2-5 TRBV12-3/TRBV12-4 CASSLGRGAQETQYF
TRBJ2-5 TRBV15 CATSFPGLGETQYF
TRBJ2-2 TRBV3-1 CASSQDGTSGGELFF
TRBJ1-3 TRBV4-3 CASSPGHGNTIYF
TRBJ2-3 TRBV10-3 CATDRGSTDTQYF
TRBJ2-7 TRBV3-1 CASSAGTGAYEQYF
TRBJ1-3 TRBV7-9 CASSYGTDYGNTIYF
TRBJ2-4 TRBV7-2 CASGLAGYKNIQYF
TRBJ2-3 TRBV12-3/TRBV12-4 CASSFGGRADTQYF
TRBJ2-7 TRBV2 CASTGLPPGYEQYF
TRBJ2-7 TRBV7-3 CASSPGGLEQYF
TRBJ1-4 TRBV12-3/TRBV12-4 CASSLRVTNEKLFF
TRBJ2-3 TRBV21-1 CASSIKRGYTQYF
TRBJ2-7 TRBV6-5 CASSYSPSGMGTYEQYF
TRBJ2-1 TRBV10-3 CATGGSAGGVNEQFF
TRBJ1-1 TRBV25-1 CATLGEGIGAFF
TRBJ2-5 TRBV6-6 CATSRDRQETQYF
TRBJ2-7 TRBV20-1 CSASGASGISLNEQYF
TRBJ2-7 TRBV28 CASRPGQGAGEQYF
TRBJ2-4 TRBV12-3/TRBV12-4 CASSPRLAEGNIQYF
TRBJ2-6 TRBV7-2 CASSVRGLTGANVLTF
TRBJ2-3 TRBV5-1 CASSGTWGADTQYF
TRBJ2-3 TRBV7-6 CASSRGTSGTDTQYF
TRBJ2-6 TRBV27 CATRTGEANVLTF
TRBJ2-1 TRBV5-1 CASSFRDTEQFF
TRBJ2-7 TRBV10-3 CAISTFGASYEQYF
TRBJ2-3 TRBV6-5 CASSYKGQGGGTQYF
TRBJ1-1 TRBV5-1 CASRVDRGGGTEAFF
TRBJ2-3 TRBV5-4 CASSLISADTQYF
TRBJ2-5 TRBV20-1 CSAQHGTSEETQYF
TRBJ2-3 TRBV7-3 CASSLSGLAADTQYF
TRBJ2-1 TRBV6-5 CASSYSGGISYNEQFF